A selection of T cell receptor beta chains follows, all from one sample in a study of blood T cell repertoires in COVID-19. Assay used: immunoSEQ multiplex PCR; TCRdb lists only in-frame clones, some missing. The data show a few hundred thousand clones, approximately 89% seen once. The sequenced material came from peripheral blood. These receptors were taken from a woman aged 25 to 45 with COVID-19, enrolled during active disease. CDR3s include the opening cysteine and the closing phenylalanine or tryptophan. D genes are given only for firm matches. Size values are once, few and many counts, or a class for expanded clones, and some rows have none.

J	D	V	size	DNA	CDR3
TRBJ2-7	TRBD1	TRBV6-6	NA	TGTGCCAGCAGTTTAAGTACAGGGGGCAAAAACGAGCAGTACTTC	CASSLSTGGKNEQYF
TRBJ2-3	NA	TRBV9	NA	TGTGCCAGCAGCGTAGGGGGGGCAGATACGCAGTATTTT	CASSVGGADTQYF
TRBJ1-6	NA	TRBV7-9	once	TGTGCCAGCAGCCCCCCAGGGCCGGCCTATAATTCACCCCTCCACTTT	CASSPPGPAYNSPLHF
TRBJ2-4	NA	TRBV2	NA	TGTGCCAGCAGGGATACCCTAGCGCCCAAAAACATTCAGTACTTC	CASRDTLAPKNIQYF
TRBJ1-2	NA	TRBV3-1/TRBV3-2	NA	TGTGCCAGCAGCCCCTTTGGAGCCGCGAGTGGCTACACCTTC	CASSPFGAASGYTF
TRBJ1-6	TRBD1	TRBV28	NA	TGTGCCAGCAGCGGGACAGTACATAATTCACCCCTCCACTTT	CASSGTVHNSPLHF
TRBJ1-1	NA	TRBV9	NA	TGTGCCAGCAGCGTACCTCCGGACAGGAACACTGAAGCTTTCTTT	CASSVPPDRNTEAFF
TRBJ2-5	NA	TRBV21-1	NA	TGTGCCAGCAGCTCACGCGGGGGGGCCCGGCAAGAGACCCAGTACTTC	CASSSRGGARQETQYF
TRBJ2-5	TRBD2	TRBV6-2/TRBV6-3	NA	TGTGCCAGCAGTGGCGTCCGAGCGGGGGGGCAGGAGACCCAGTACTTC	CASSGVRAGGQETQYF
TRBJ1-4	TRBD1	TRBV7-9	NA	TGTGCCAGCAGCTTGGGGTCAGGGTGGCAGGGGGAGTCTTCAGGACTGTTTTTT	CASSLGSGWQGESSGLFF
TRBJ1-4	NA	TRBV24-1	NA	TGTGCCACCAGTGGTCGAGGTAATGAAAAACTGTTTTTT	CATSGRGNEKLFF
TRBJ2-7	TRBD2	TRBV18	once	TGTGCCAGCTCACCCCTCGGTAGCGGGTACGAGCAGTACTTC	CASSPLGSGYEQYF
TRBJ2-5	TRBD2	TRBV5-1	NA	TGCGCCAGCAGCTGGGGACTAGCGGGTCAAGAGACCCAGTACTTC	CASSWGLAGQETQYF
TRBJ1-2	NA	TRBV9	NA	TGTGCCAGCCAGCAAGGGGGTTACTATGGCTACACCTTC	CASQQGGYYGYTF
TRBJ2-5	NA	TRBV4-3	NA	TGCGCCAGCAGCCAATTACAGGGGAGGCGAGAGACCCAGTACTTC	CASSQLQGRRETQYF
TRBJ2-1	NA	TRBV19	NA	TGTGCCAGTAGTATACGCAGACAGGCCTCCTACAATGAGCAGTTCTTC	CASSIRRQASYNEQFF
TRBJ2-5	NA	TRBV6-5	NA	TGTGCCAGCAGTTACTCTAACCAAGAGACCCAGTACTTC	CASSYSNQETQYF
TRBJ2-7	NA	TRBV15	NA	TGTGCCACCAGCAGAGATCTCGGCAGGGCCCACGAGCAGTACTTC	CATSRDLGRAHEQYF
TRBJ2-7	NA	TRBV10-2	few	TGCGCCAGCAGTGAGTCTTTAAGAGGATACTCCTACGAGCAGTACTTC	CASSESLRGYSYEQYF